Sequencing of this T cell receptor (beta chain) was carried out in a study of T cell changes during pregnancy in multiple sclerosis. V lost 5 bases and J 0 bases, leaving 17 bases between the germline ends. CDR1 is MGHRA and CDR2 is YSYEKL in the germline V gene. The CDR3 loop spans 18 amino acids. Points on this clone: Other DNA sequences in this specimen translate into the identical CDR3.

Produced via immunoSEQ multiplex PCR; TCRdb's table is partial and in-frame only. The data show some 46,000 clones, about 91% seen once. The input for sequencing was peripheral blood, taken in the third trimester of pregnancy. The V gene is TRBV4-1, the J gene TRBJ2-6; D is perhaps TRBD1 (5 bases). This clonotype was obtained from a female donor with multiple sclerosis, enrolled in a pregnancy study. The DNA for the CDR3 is TGCGCCAGCAGCTACATGGGGCAGGTTGGCTCTGGGGCCAACGTCCTGACTTTC. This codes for CASSYMGQVGSGANVLTF.